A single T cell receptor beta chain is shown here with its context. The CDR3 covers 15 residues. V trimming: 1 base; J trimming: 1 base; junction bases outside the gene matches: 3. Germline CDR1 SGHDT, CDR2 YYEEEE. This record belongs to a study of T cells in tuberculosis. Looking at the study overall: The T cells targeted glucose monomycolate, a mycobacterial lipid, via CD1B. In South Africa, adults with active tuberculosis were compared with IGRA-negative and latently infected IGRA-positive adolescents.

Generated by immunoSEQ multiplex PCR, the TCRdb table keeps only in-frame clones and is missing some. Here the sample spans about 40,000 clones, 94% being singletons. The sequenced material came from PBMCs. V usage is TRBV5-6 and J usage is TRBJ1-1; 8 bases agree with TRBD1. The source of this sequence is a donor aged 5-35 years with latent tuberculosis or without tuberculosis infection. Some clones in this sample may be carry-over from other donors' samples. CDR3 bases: TGTGCCAGCAGCTTGTTGGACAGGGCGAACACTGAAGCTTTCTTT. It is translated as CASSLLDRANTEAFF.